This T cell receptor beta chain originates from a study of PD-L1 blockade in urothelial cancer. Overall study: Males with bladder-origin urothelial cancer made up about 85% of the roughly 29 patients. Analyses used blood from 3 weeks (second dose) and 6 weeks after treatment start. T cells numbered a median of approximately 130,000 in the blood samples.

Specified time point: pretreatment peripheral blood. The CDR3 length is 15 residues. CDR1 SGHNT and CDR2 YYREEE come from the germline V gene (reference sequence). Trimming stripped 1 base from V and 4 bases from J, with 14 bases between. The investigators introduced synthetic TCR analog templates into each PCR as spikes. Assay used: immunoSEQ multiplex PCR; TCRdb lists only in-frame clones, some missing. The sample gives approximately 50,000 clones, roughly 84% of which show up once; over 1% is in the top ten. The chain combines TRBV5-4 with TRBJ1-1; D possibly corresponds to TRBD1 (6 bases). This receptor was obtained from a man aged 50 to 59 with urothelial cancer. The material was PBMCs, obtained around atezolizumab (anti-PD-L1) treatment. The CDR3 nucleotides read TGTGCCAGCAGCTTGAGAGAGGGGGTGGTCACTGAAGCTTTCTTT. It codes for CASSLREGVVTEAFF.